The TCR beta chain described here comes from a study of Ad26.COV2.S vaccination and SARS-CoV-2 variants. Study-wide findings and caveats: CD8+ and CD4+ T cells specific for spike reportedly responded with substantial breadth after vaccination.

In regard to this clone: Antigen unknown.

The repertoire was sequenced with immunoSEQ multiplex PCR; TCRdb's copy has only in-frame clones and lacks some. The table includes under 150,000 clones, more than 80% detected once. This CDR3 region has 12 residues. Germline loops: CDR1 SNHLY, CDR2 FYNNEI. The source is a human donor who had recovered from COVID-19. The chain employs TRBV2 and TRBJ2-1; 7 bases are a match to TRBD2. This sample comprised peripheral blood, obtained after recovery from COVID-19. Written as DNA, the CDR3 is TGTGGGGGGGGACCCCAGTCCAATGAGCAGTTCTTC. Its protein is CGGGPQSNEQFF.